This T cell receptor (beta chain) appears in the sequencing data of a study of cytomegalovirus exposure and HLA in healthy donors. Study observations and caveats: Previously analyzed data showed that most TCR beta V segments were productive at a frequency of about 90% or about 30%. Some V segments could not be told apart, so they were left out, TRBV6-2 and TRBV6-3 among them.

With regard to this clone: What it recognizes is unknown.

The germline CDR1 and CDR2 sequences are MNHEY and SMNVEV (reference sequence). V was trimmed by 7 bases and J by 6 bases, leaving 19 bases between them. The CDR3 extends over 15 amino acids. PCR used 60 Vbeta primers and 13 Jbeta primers. Measured with immunoSEQ multiplex PCR; TCRdb has only the in-frame clones, and not every one. The data show about 150,000 clones, 65% to 75% seen once. The TCR originated in a man aged 55 to 70 in good health and CMV-seronegative. This chain joins TRBV27 and TRBJ1-5; D perhaps matches TRBD1 (5 bases). Sample: PBMCs. CDR3: CASNSGTGDLQPQHF. In nucleotides, the CDR3 is TGTGCCAGCAACTCCGGGACGGGAGACCTTCAGCCCCAGCATTTT.